The rows below give T cell receptor beta chains drawn from one sample of a study of cytomegalovirus exposure and HLA in healthy donors. Clones were read by immunoSEQ multiplex PCR, and TCRdb kept only the in-frame ones, dropping some. There are about 130,000 clones in the sample; about 74% occur only once, and approximately 7.2% lies in the top ten. The sample taken for sequencing was PBMCs. These receptors were collected from a male donor in good health and CMV-seronegative. The CDR3 runs from the conserved cysteine through the conserved F or W. A D gene is named only where the DNA matches it firmly. Size tells how often a clone was seen (once, few, many) or the class of an expanded clone, and some rows leave it out.

clone_size: .
j_call: TRBJ2-1
v_call: TRBV6-4
d_call: .
cdr3_nt: TGTGCCAGCAGTGATCACAGGTGGGATGAGCAGTTCTTC
cdr3_aa: CASSDHRWDEQFF

clone_size: .
j_call: TRBJ2-1
v_call: TRBV4-2
d_call: TRBD2
cdr3_nt: TGTGCCAGCAGCCAAGCGAGCGGGAGCGAGTACAATGAGCAGTTCTTC
cdr3_aa: CASSQASGSEYNEQFF

clone_size: few
j_call: TRBJ1-1
v_call: TRBV30
d_call: .
cdr3_nt: TGTGCCTGGAGGCTCTTAGTGAACACTGAAGCTTTCTTT
cdr3_aa: CAWRLLVNTEAFF

clone_size: few
j_call: TRBJ1-1
v_call: TRBV2
d_call: TRBD1
cdr3_nt: TGTGCCAGCAGTGGGAGGACAGGGAGGACTGAAGCTTTCTTT
cdr3_aa: CASSGRTGRTEAFF

clone_size: .
j_call: TRBJ2-3
v_call: TRBV18
d_call: .
cdr3_nt: TGTGCCAGCTCACCAGGAGTCGCAGATACGCAGTATTTT
cdr3_aa: CASSPGVADTQYF

clone_size: .
j_call: TRBJ1-5
v_call: TRBV27
d_call: .
cdr3_nt: TGTGCCAGCAGTCCGTACGACTCTCCCAATCAGCCCCAGCATTTT
cdr3_aa: CASSPYDSPNQPQHF

clone_size: .
j_call: TRBJ2-3
v_call: TRBV29-1
d_call: .
cdr3_nt: TGCAGCGTTGAATTCTTCACTAGCACAGATACGCAGTATTTT
cdr3_aa: CSVEFFTSTDTQYF

clone_size: .
j_call: TRBJ1-4
v_call: TRBV28
d_call: TRBD1
cdr3_nt: TGTGCCAGCACTTCTGGGGGGACAGGGGGCGCAAAACTGTTTTTT
cdr3_aa: CASTSGGTGGAKLFF

clone_size: .
j_call: TRBJ1-1
v_call: TRBV7-9
d_call: .
cdr3_nt: TGTGCCAGCAGCTTTTTGCAGGGGAGAGGGAACACTGAAGCTTTCTTT
cdr3_aa: CASSFLQGRGNTEAFF

clone_size: .
j_call: TRBJ1-1
v_call: TRBV27
d_call: TRBD1
cdr3_nt: TGTGCCAGCAGTGTACAGGGGAAGAACACTGAAGCTTTCTTT
cdr3_aa: CASSVQGKNTEAFF

clone_size: .
j_call: TRBJ2-1
v_call: TRBV28
d_call: .
cdr3_nt: TGTGCCAGCAGTTTATCAGGGGGGCCTCTCAATGAGCAGTTCTTC
cdr3_aa: CASSLSGGPLNEQFF

clone_size: .
j_call: TRBJ2-5
v_call: TRBV7-9
d_call: .
cdr3_nt: TGTGCCAGCAGCTCCCTAAACCCCCAGGGGCGCCGGGAGACCCAGTACTTC
cdr3_aa: CASSSLNPQGRRETQYF

clone_size: .
j_call: TRBJ2-7
v_call: TRBV19
d_call: .
cdr3_nt: TGTGCCAGTAGCGGGACTCACCTAAGGTCGGTGCAGTACTTC
cdr3_aa: CASSGTHLRSVQYF

clone_size: .
j_call: TRBJ2-1
v_call: TRBV30
d_call: .
cdr3_nt: TGTGCCTTCCATGGGGGGTTTAACAATGAGCAGTTCTTC
cdr3_aa: CAFHGGFNNEQFF

clone_size: few
j_call: TRBJ2-6
v_call: TRBV4-3
d_call: TRBD2
cdr3_nt: TGCGCCAGCAGCCAAGATGACGGGAGGGCCGCTGGGGCCAACGTCCTGACTTTC
cdr3_aa: CASSQDDGRAAGANVLTF

clone_size: .
j_call: TRBJ2-4
v_call: TRBV12-2
d_call: .
cdr3_nt: TGTGCAAGTCGCTCTAGGAACAGACCTGGACAGGAAAACATTCAGTACTTC
cdr3_aa: CASRSRNRPGQENIQYF

clone_size: few
j_call: TRBJ1-6
v_call: TRBV9
d_call: .
cdr3_nt: TGTGCCAGCAGCGTACGTCCCGTTAATTCACCCCTCCACTTT
cdr3_aa: CASSVRPVNSPLHF

clone_size: .
j_call: TRBJ2-7
v_call: TRBV5-1
d_call: TRBD1
cdr3_nt: TGCGCCAGCAGCTCCGGACAGGGACGTGCCTACGAGCAGTACTTC
cdr3_aa: CASSSGQGRAYEQYF

clone_size: .
j_call: TRBJ2-1
v_call: TRBV6-5
d_call: TRBD2
cdr3_nt: TGTGCCAGCAGTTACGGTACACTAGCGGTTAATGAGCAGTTCTTC
cdr3_aa: CASSYGTLAVNEQFF

clone_size: .
j_call: TRBJ2-2
v_call: TRBV18
d_call: TRBD1
cdr3_nt: TGTGCCAGCTCACCAAGGACAGGCACCGGGGAGCTGTTTTTT
cdr3_aa: CASSPRTGTGELFF

clone_size: .
j_call: TRBJ2-3
v_call: TRBV7-7
d_call: TRBD2
cdr3_nt: TGTGCTAGCAGCTTAGCCCCTAGCGGGAGGGCAGATACGCAGTATTTT
cdr3_aa: CASSLAPSGRADTQYF

clone_size: .
j_call: TRBJ2-7
v_call: TRBV6-1
d_call: .
cdr3_nt: TGTGCCAGCAGTGTGGCAGGAACCTACGAGCAGTACTTC
cdr3_aa: CASSVAGTYEQYF

clone_size: few
j_call: TRBJ2-7
v_call: TRBV5-8
d_call: TRBD2
cdr3_nt: TGTGCCAGCACCCGCGCGGCCCTCGCGACTAGCGGGAACGACGAGCAGTACTTC
cdr3_aa: CASTRAALATSGNDEQYF

clone_size: .
j_call: TRBJ2-7
v_call: TRBV14
d_call: TRBD2
cdr3_nt: TGTGCCAGCAGCTCACTAGCGGGAGGACCCTACGAGCAGTACTTC
cdr3_aa: CASSSLAGGPYEQYF

clone_size: .
j_call: TRBJ1-5
v_call: TRBV28
d_call: .
cdr3_nt: TGTGCCAGCAGAACTAACACGTATCAGCCCCAGCATTTT
cdr3_aa: CASRTNTYQPQHF

clone_size: .
j_call: TRBJ2-1
v_call: TRBV9
d_call: TRBD2
cdr3_nt: TGTGCCAGCAGCTTCCGGGGTAGCGGGATGGAGCAGTTCTTC
cdr3_aa: CASSFRGSGMEQFF

clone_size: medium-sized
j_call: TRBJ1-5
v_call: TRBV19
d_call: TRBD1
cdr3_nt: TGTGCCAGTGGGACAGGGTCCCCCCAGCATTTT
cdr3_aa: CASGTGSPQHF

clone_size: .
j_call: TRBJ1-6
v_call: TRBV5-6
d_call: .
cdr3_nt: TGTGCCAGCAGCCTTGGAAGGGGTAAGGTTTCACCCCTCCACTTT
cdr3_aa: CASSLGRGKVSPLHF

clone_size: .
j_call: TRBJ2-3
v_call: TRBV5-8
d_call: .
cdr3_nt: TGTGCCAGCAGCTTGGGTAGGGGATCTACAGATACGCAATATTTT
cdr3_aa: CASSLGRGSTDTQYF

clone_size: .
j_call: TRBJ2-3
v_call: TRBV7-3
d_call: TRBD2
cdr3_nt: TGTGCCAGCAGCTCCTTAGGAGGGACTAGCGGGGGAGGCACAGATACGCAGTATTTT
cdr3_aa: CASSSLGGTSGGGTDTQYF

clone_size: .
j_call: TRBJ2-1
v_call: TRBV27
d_call: TRBD2
cdr3_nt: TGTGCCAGCTTTGCTAGCGGGACGTGGCGCCAGTTCTTC
cdr3_aa: CASFASGTWRQFF

clone_size: few
j_call: TRBJ1-1
v_call: TRBV9
d_call: TRBD1
cdr3_nt: TGTGCCAGCAGCGTAGGGACAGGAGAACGACCGAACACTGAAGCTTTCTTT
cdr3_aa: CASSVGTGERPNTEAFF

clone_size: .
j_call: TRBJ2-1
v_call: TRBV9
d_call: .
cdr3_nt: TGTGCCAGCAGCGTAGAGGGGGGGACTTACTCCTACAATGAGCAGTTCTTC
cdr3_aa: CASSVEGGTYSYNEQFF

clone_size: .
j_call: TRBJ2-3
v_call: TRBV7-7
d_call: TRBD2
cdr3_nt: TGTGCTAGCAGCGTCGGGGGGGTGGCAGATACGCAGTATTTT
cdr3_aa: CASSVGGVADTQYF

clone_size: .
j_call: TRBJ2-3
v_call: TRBV4-1
d_call: TRBD2
cdr3_nt: TGCGCCAGCAGCCAAGGTTGGACTAGCGGGGGGACGACAGATACGCAGTATTTT
cdr3_aa: CASSQGWTSGGTTDTQYF

clone_size: .
j_call: TRBJ1-1
v_call: TRBV4-1
d_call: TRBD1
cdr3_nt: TGCGCCAGCAGCCAAGACGGAGGGGGCTTCTTGGAAGCTTTCTTT
cdr3_aa: CASSQDGGGFLEAFF

clone_size: .
j_call: TRBJ2-7
v_call: TRBV7-9
d_call: .
cdr3_nt: TGTGCCAGCAGCTCCAGCGGGTCTTCCTACGAGCAGTACTTC
cdr3_aa: CASSSSGSSYEQYF

clone_size: .
j_call: TRBJ2-5
v_call: TRBV6-6
d_call: .
cdr3_nt: TGTGCCAGCAGTCCCCCGGGTCTGGGGACCCAGTACTTC
cdr3_aa: CASSPPGLGTQYF

clone_size: .
j_call: TRBJ1-5
v_call: TRBV19
d_call: TRBD1
cdr3_nt: TGTGCCAGTAGTATTCGCTTGACAGGGCATCAGCCCCAGCATTTT
cdr3_aa: CASSIRLTGHQPQHF

clone_size: .
j_call: TRBJ2-6
v_call: TRBV30
d_call: TRBD2
cdr3_nt: TGTGCCTGGAGCGCACTCCGGACTAGCGGATCTCTCTGGGCCAACGTCCTGACTTTC
cdr3_aa: CAWSALRTSGSLWANVLTF

clone_size: .
j_call: TRBJ1-1
v_call: TRBV7-7
d_call: .
cdr3_nt: TGTGCTAGCAGCCAGTCCCAGAACACTGAAGCTTTCTTT
cdr3_aa: CASSQSQNTEAFF

clone_size: .
j_call: TRBJ2-3
v_call: TRBV5-1
d_call: TRBD2
cdr3_nt: TGCGCCAGCAGCTTGGGGGGACTAGCAAACACAGATACGCAGTATTTT
cdr3_aa: CASSLGGLANTDTQYF

clone_size: few
j_call: TRBJ1-1
v_call: TRBV28
d_call: .
cdr3_nt: TGTGCCAGCAGTCCCTCCTATGGGCGTCCCCGGACTGAAGCTTTCTTT
cdr3_aa: CASSPSYGRPRTEAFF

clone_size: .
j_call: TRBJ2-7
v_call: TRBV7-9
d_call: .
cdr3_nt: TGTGCCAGCAGCTGGGGGGGGGCCGAAGAGCAGTACTTC
cdr3_aa: CASSWGGAEEQYF

clone_size: .
j_call: TRBJ2-7
v_call: TRBV27
d_call: TRBD1
cdr3_nt: TGTGCCAGCCAAAGGGGGCTATTTTCCTACGAGCAGTACTTC
cdr3_aa: CASQRGLFSYEQYF

clone_size: .
j_call: TRBJ2-5
v_call: TRBV5-6
d_call: .
cdr3_nt: TGTGCCAGCAGTGCCGACAGTGAGGCAGAGACCCAGTACTTC
cdr3_aa: CASSADSEAETQYF

clone_size: once
j_call: TRBJ2-7
v_call: TRBV7-2
d_call: TRBD1
cdr3_nt: TGTGCCAGCAGCTCGGGACAGGGTTTGATCCCGTACTTC
cdr3_aa: CASSSGQGLIPYF

clone_size: .
j_call: TRBJ1-2
v_call: TRBV29-1
d_call: TRBD1
cdr3_nt: TGCAGCGTCACAGGGGACTATGGCTACACCTTC
cdr3_aa: CSVTGDYGYTF